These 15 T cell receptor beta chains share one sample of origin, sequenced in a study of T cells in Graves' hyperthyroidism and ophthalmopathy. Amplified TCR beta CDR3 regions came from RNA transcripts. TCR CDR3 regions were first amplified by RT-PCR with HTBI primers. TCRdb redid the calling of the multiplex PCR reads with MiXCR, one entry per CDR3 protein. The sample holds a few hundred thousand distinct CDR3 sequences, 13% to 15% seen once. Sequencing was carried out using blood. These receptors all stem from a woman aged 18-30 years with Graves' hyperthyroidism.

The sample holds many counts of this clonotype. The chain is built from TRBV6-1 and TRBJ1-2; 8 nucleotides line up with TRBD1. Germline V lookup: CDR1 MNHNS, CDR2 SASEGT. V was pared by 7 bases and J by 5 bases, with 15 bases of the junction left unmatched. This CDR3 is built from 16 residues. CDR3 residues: CASTATTGGASYGYTF. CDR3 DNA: TGTGCCAGCACCGCCACCACAGGGGGGGCCTCTTATGGCTACACCTTC.

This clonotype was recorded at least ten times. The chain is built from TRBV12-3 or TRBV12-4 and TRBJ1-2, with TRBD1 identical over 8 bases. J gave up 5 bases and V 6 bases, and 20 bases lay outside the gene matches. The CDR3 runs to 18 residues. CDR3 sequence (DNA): TGTGCCAGCAGAGGGACAGGTGTGAACGGCATCCGGCATTATGGCTACACCTTC. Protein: CASRGTGVNGIRHYGYTF.

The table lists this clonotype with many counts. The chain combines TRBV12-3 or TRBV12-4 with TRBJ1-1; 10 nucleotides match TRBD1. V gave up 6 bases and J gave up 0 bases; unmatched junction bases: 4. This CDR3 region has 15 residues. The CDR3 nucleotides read TGTGCCAGCAGCCGACAGGGGGCCATGAACACTGAAGCTTTCTTT. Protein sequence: CASSRQGAMNTEAFF.

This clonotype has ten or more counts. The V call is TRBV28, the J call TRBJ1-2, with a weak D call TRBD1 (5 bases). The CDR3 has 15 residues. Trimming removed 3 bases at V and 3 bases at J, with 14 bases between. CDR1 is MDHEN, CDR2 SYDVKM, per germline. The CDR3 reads CASSFDRKKHYGYTF. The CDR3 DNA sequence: TGTGCCAGCAGTTTCGACAGAAAAAAGCACTATGGCTACACCTTC.

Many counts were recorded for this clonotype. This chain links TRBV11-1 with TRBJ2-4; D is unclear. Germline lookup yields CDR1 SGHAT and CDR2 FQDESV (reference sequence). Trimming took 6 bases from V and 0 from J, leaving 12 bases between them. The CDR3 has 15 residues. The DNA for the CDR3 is TGTGCCAGCAGTCCTACCGGCTTAGCCAAAAACATTCAGTACTTC. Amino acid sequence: CASSPTGLAKNIQYF.

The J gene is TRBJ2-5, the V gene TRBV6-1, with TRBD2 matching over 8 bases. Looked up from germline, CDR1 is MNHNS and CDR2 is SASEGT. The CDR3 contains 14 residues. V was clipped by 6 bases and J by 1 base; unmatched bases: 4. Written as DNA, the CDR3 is TGTGCCAGCAGGACAGGACTAGCCCAAGAGACCCAGTACTTC. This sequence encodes CASRTGLAQETQYF.

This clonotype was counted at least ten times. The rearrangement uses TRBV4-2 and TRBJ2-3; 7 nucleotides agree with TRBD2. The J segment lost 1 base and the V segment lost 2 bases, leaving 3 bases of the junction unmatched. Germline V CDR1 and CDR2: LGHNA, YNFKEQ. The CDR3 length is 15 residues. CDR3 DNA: TGTGCCAGCAGCCAACGGCTAGCGGGCACAGATACGCAGTATTTT. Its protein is CASSQRLAGTDTQYF.

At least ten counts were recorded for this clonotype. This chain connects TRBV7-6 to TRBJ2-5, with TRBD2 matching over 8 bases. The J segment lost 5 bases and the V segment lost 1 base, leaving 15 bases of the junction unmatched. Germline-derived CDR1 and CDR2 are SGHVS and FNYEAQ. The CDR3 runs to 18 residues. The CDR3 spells CASSLGPGGGRPGETQYF. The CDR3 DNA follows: TGTGCCAGCAGCTTAGGCCCGGGGGGCGGGAGGCCGGGGGAGACCCAGTACTTC.

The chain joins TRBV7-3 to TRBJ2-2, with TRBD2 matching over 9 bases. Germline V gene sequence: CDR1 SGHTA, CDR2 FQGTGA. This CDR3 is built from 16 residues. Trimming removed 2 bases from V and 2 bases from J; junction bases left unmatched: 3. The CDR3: CASSLGTSPNTGELFF. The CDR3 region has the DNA TGTGCCAGCAGCTTAGGGACTAGCCCAAACACCGGGGAGCTGTTTTTT.

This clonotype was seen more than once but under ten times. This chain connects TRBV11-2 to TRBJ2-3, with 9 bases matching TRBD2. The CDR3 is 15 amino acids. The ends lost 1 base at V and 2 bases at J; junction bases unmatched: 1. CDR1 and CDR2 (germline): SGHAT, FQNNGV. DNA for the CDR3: TGTGCCAGCAGCTTAGCTAGCGGGATCACAGATACGCAGTATTTT. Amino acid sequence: CASSLASGITDTQYF.

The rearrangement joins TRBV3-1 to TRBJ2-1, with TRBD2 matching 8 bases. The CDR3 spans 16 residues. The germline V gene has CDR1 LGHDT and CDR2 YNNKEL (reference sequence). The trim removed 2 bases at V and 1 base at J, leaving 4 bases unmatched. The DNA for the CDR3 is TGTGCCAGCAGCCAACTCTCGGGGGGGTCCTACAATGAGCAGTTCTTC. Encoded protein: CASSQLSGGSYNEQFF.

The CDR3 loop reads CASSDVELQPQHF. In nucleotides, the CDR3 is TGTGCCAGCAGTGACGTGGAGTTGCAGCCCCAGCATTTT. This chain uses TRBV6-1 with TRBJ1-5; D remains unclear. The CDR3 loop spans 13 amino acids. The germline V gene has CDR1 MNHNS and CDR2 SASEGT. V was cut by 3 bases and J by 7 bases, with 10 bases left in between.

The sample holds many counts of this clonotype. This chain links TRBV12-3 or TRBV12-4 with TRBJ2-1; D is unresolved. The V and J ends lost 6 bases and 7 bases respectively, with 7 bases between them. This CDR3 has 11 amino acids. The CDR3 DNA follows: TGTGCCAGCAGCTGGACGAATGAGCAGTTCTTC. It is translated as CASSWTNEQFF.

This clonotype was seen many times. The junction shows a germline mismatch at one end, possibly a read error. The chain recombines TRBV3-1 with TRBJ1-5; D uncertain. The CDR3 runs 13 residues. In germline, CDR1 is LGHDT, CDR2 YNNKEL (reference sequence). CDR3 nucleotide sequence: TGTGCCAGCGGCCAACGGGACAATCAGCCCCAGCATTTT. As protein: CASGQRDNQPQHF.

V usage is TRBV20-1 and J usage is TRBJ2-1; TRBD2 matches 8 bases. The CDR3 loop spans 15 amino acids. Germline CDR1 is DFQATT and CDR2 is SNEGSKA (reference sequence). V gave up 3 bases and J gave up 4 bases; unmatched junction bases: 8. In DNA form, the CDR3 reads TGCAGTGCTAGGGCCGCGGGAGGCATATACAATGAGCAGTTCTTC. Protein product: CSARAAGGIYNEQFF.